The clone carrying this TCR beta chain was seen just once. The data originate from a study of blood T cell repertoires in COVID-19. Study context: Nucleic acid was either cDNA or gDNA, and it came from T cells, B-cell-depleted T cells, or PBMCs.

Sequencing used immunoSEQ multiplex PCR; TCRdb keeps in-frame clones, though not all of them. The sample lists about 8,700 clones, more than 90% occurring once. Germline assignment: CDR1 SGHRS and CDR2 YFSETQ. Germline trimming cut 4 bases from V and 2 bases from J; bases unmatched to any gene: 11. The CDR3 is made up of 16 amino acids. This sequence originates from a woman between 50 and 59 years old with active COVID-19. This chain uses TRBV5-1 with TRBJ2-5, with 7 bases that match TRBD1. The sequenced sample was peripheral blood. In nucleotides, the CDR3 is TGCGCCAGCAGCCTAGCCCCGGGACAGATACAAGAGACCCAGTACTTC. Translating gives CASSLAPGQIQETQYF.